This T cell receptor beta chain was captured by sequencing in a study of blood T cell repertoires in COVID-19. The CDR3 sequence is 14 residues long. Losses at the gene ends were 5 bases for V and 5 bases for J; bases not matched to a gene: 8. CDR1 is MNHEY and CDR2 is SVGAGI in the germline V gene. Per the authors' pipeline: Reference gene primer amplification in the assay estimated nucleated cell counts. This table comes from immunoSEQ multiplex PCR, and its TCRdb copy is limited to in-frame clones, with some not included. The V and J calls and the clone size are those of that table, but D and trimming were determined from the DNA. The table records approximately 120,000 clones, about 74% of them present only once.

The sample consisted of peripheral blood. The V gene is TRBV6-5, the J gene TRBJ1-1; 7 nucleotides line up with TRBD1. The receptor comes from a man between 60 and 75 years old with acute or convalescent COVID-19. The CDR3 reads CASSKQGPGTEAFF. CDR3 DNA: TGTGCCAGCAGTAAACAGGGGCCCGGGACTGAAGCTTTCTTT.